The 2 T cell receptor beta chains given below trace back to one sample, sequenced in a study of T cell responses to AZD1222 COVID-19 vaccine. Assay: immunoSEQ multiplex PCR; the TCRdb copy retains only in-frame clones and omits some. The sample has approximately 140,000 clones, 94% seen once. Source: peripheral blood, taken on day 0 of AZD1222 vaccination. These receptor sequences come from an adult in good health.

This clone was counted once. This rearrangement joins TRBV2 to TRBJ1-3; D might be TRBD1 (5 bases). This CDR3 contains 14 residues. The germline V and J ends were trimmed by 6 bases and 1 base, with 10 bases remaining between them. Germline V gene lookup returns CDR1 SNHLY and CDR2 FYNNEI. DNA for the CDR3: TGTGCCAGCAGCCTCAGGGTATCTGGAAACACCATATATTTT. Protein sequence: CASSLRVSGNTIYF.

This chain links TRBV29-1 with TRBJ1-2; possibly TRBD1 for D (6 bases). Between the trimmed V and J ends, which lost 7 bases and 8 bases, there was a span of 20 bases. CDR1 and CDR2 from the germline V gene are SQVTM and ANQGSEA. The CDR3 covers 13 residues. For the CDR3, the DNA is TGCAGCGATCAAACCGGGCCCCAGGGGGGCTACACCTTC. This sequence encodes CSDQTGPQGGYTF.